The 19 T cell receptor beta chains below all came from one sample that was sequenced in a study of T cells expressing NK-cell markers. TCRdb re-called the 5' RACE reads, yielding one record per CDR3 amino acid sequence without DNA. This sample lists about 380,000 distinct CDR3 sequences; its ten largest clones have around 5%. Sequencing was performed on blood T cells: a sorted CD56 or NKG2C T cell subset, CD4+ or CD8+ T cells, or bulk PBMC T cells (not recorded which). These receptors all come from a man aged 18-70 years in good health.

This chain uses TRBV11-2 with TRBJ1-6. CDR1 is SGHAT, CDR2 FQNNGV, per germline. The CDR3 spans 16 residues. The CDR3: CASSLAFSSYNSPLHF.

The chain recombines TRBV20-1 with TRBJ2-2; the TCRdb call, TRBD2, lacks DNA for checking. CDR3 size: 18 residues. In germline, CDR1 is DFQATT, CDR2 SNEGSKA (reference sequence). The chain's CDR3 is CSARVLETRARYTGELFF.

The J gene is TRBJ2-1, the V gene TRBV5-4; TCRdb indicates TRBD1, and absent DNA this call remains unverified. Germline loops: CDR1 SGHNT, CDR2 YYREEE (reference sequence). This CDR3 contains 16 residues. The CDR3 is CASSPGWVGSYNEQFF.

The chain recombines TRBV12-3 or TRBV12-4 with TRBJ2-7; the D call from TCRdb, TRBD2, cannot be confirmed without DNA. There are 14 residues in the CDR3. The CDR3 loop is CASSPLAGRGEQYF.

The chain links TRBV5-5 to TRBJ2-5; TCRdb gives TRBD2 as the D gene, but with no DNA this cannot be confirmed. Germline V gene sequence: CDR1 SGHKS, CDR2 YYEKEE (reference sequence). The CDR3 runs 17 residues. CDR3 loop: CASSLGWERAYQETQYF. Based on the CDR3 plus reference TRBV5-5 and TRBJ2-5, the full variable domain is DAGVTQSPTHLIKTRGQQVTLRCSPISGHKSVSWYQQVLGQGPQFIFQYYEKEERGRGNFPDRFSARQFPNYSSELNVNALLLGDSALYLCASSLGWERAYQETQYFGPGTRLLVL.

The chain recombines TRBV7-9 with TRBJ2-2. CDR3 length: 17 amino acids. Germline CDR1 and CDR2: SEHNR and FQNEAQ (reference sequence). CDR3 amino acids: CASSLASQFANTGELFF.

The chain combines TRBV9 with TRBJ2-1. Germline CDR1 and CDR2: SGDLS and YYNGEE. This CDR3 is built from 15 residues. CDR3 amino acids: CASSVHIGENNEQFF.

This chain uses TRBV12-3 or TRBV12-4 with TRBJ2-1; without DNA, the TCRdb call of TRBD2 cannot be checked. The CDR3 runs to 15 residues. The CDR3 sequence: CASRTSGGPYNEQFF.

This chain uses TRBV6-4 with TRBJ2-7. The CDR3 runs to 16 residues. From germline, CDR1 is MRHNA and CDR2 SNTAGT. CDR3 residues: CASTLGGSPSSYEQYF.

The CDR3: CASSLSLGQGLAGGNGELFF. The V and J genes are TRBV7-8 and TRBJ2-2; the TCRdb D gene call, TRBD2, has no DNA to confirm it. CDR1 is SGHVS, CDR2 FQNEAQ, per germline. The CDR3 is made up of 20 amino acids.

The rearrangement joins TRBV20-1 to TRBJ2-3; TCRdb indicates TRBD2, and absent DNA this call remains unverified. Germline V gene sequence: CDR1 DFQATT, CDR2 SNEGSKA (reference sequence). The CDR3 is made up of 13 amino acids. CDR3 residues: CSARVSGGHTQYF.

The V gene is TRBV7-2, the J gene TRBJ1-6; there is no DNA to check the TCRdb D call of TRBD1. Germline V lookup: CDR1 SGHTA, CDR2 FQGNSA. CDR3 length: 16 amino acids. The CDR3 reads CASSPGHSSYNSPLHF.

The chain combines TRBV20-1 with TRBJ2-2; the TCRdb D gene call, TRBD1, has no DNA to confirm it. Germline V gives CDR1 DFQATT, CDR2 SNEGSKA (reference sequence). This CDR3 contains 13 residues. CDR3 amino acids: CSASLGRTGELFF.

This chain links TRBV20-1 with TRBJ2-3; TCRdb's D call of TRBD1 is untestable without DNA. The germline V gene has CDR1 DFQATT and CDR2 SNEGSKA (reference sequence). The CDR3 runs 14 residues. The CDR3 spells CSADRAVGTDTQYF.

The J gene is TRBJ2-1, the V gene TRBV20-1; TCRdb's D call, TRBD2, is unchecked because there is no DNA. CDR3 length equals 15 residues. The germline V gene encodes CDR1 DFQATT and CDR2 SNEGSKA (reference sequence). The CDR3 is CSALKLAGGPNEQFF.

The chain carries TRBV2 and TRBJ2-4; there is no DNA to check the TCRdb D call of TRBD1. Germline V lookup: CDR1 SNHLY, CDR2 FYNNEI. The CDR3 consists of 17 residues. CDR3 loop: CASRPGQGAFGENIQYF.

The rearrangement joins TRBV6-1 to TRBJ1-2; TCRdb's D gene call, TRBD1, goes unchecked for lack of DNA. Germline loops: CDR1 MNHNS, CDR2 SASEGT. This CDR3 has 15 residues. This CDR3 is CASSDGTAPMRGYTF.

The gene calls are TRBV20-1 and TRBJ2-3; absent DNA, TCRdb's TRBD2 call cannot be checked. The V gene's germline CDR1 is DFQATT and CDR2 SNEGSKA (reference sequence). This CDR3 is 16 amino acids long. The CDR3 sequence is CSARRTSGVYTDTQYF.

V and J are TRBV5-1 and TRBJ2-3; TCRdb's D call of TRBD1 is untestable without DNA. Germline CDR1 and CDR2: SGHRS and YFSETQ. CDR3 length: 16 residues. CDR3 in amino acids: CASSSNVPGQGRTQYF. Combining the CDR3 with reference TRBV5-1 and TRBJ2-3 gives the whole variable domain KAGVTQTPRYLIKTRGQQVTLSCSPISGHRSVSWYQQTPGQGLQFLFEYFSETQRNKGNFPGRFSGRQFSNSRSEMNVSTLELGDSALYLCASSSNVPGQGRTQYFGPGTRLTVL.